These 11 T cell receptor beta chains were sequenced from one sample in a study of OX40 agonist ivuxolimab in advanced cancers. Only in-frame clones appear in the TCRdb table, and some are missing; sequencing was by immunoSEQ multiplex PCR. Of fewer than 45,000 clones in the sample, 74% are singletons; the top ten hold 15% to 20%. This sample comprised CD4+ or CD8+ T cells sorted from blood, obtained in a trial of the OX40 agonist ivuxolimab. The receptors here all came from an adult with an advanced solid tumor such as melanoma, head and neck, liver or kidney cancer.

The genes are TRBV2 and TRBJ2-5; possible D gene TRBD1, 6 bases. Trimming took 6 bases from V and 0 from J, leaving 8 bases between them. The CDR3 consists of 13 residues. Germline V gene data show CDR1 as SNHLY and CDR2 as FYNNEI. CDR3 sequence: CASSTGYQETQYF. In DNA, the CDR3 is TGTGCCAGCAGCACAGGGTACCAAGAGACCCAGTACTTC.

The sample holds one count of this clone. V and J are TRBV18 and TRBJ2-3, with TRBD2 matching over 10 bases. CDR1 KGHSH and CDR2 LQKENI come from the germline V gene. This CDR3 comprises 15 residues. The V gene end was trimmed by 4 bases and the J gene end by 1 base; junction bases not matched to a gene: 2. The chain's CDR3 is CASSHLAGGTDTQYF. The CDR3 DNA follows: TGTGCCAGCTCACATCTAGCGGGGGGCACAGATACGCAGTATTTT. The full variable domain, in which reference TRBV18 and TRBJ2-3 provide the parts outside the CDR3, is NAGVMQNPRHLVRRRGQEARLRCSPMKGHSHVYWYRQLPEEGLKFMVYLQKENIIDESGMPKERFSAEFPKEGPSILRIQQVVRGDSAAYFCASSHLAGGTDTQYFGPGTRLTVL.

This chain connects TRBV2 to TRBJ2-1, with 8 bases fitting TRBD2. Trimming at V came to 0 bases and at J to 7 bases, leaving 8 bases not matched to a gene. The CDR3 sequence is 16 residues long. CDR1 and CDR2 (germline): SNHLY, FYNNEI. CDR3 coding DNA: TGTGCCAGCAGTGAAGCGTTGCGGGGGGTCGGAAATGAGCAGTTCTTC. The encoded protein is CASSEALRGVGNEQFF.

The chain carries TRBV5-6 and TRBJ1-2; D remains ambiguous. CDR1 is SGHDT and CDR2 is YYEEEE in the germline V gene. The V end was cut by 2 bases, the J end by 4 bases, with 9 bases between. The CDR3 spans 13 residues. In nucleotides, the CDR3 is TGTGCCAGCAGCTTAACAGAAACCTATGGCTACACCTTC. Translation gives CASSLTETYGYTF.

CDR3 bases: TGTGCCAGCAGAGGAATACTCGACAATGAGCAGTTCTTC. Its translation: CASRGILDNEQFF. V and J are TRBV27 and TRBJ2-1; D gene uncertain. The V gene's germline CDR1 is MNHEY and CDR2 SMNVEV (reference sequence). The CDR3 is made up of 13 amino acids. Trimming cost V 6 bases and J 5 bases, with 11 bases left between them.

This clone was seen only a few times. The chain couples TRBV4-1 to TRBJ1-1, with D possibly being TRBD1 (5 bases). V was trimmed by 3 bases and J by 3 bases, leaving 11 bases between them. The CDR3 consists of 14 residues. The germline gives CDR1 MGHRA, CDR2 YSYEKL. CDR3: CASSHFGHHTEAFF. DNA of the CDR3: TGCGCCAGCAGCCACTTCGGACACCACACTGAAGCTTTCTTT.

The chain joins TRBV7-4 to TRBJ1-5, with D unclear. This CDR3 spans 12 amino acids. Germline lookup yields CDR1 SGHVT and CDR2 SQSDAQ. The germline V and J ends were trimmed by 3 bases and 7 bases, with 7 bases remaining between them. The DNA of the CDR3 is TGTGCCAGCAGCTTGCGGAAACAGCCCCAGCATTTT. It encodes CASSLRKQPQHF.

This clone showed up just a few times. The chain recombines TRBV9 with TRBJ2-2; no clear D. This CDR3 contains 14 residues. The V and J ends lost 0 bases and 4 bases respectively, with 7 bases between them. Germline CDR1 reads SGDLS; CDR2 reads YYNGEE. In DNA, the CDR3 is TGTGCCAGCAGCGTAGTGGACGGCACCGGGGAGCTGTTTTTT. Translation gives CASSVVDGTGELFF. The full variable domain, rest sourced from reference TRBV9 and TRBJ2-2, is DSGVTQTPKHLITATGQRVTLRCSPRSGDLSVYWYQQSLDQGLQFLIQYYNGEERAKGNILERFSAQQFPDLHSELNLSSLELGDSALYFCASSVVDGTGELFFGEGSRLTVL.

This sequence joins TRBV5-5 and TRBJ1-2; a weak D match, TRBD1 (5 bases). Trimming removed 5 bases at V and 4 bases at J, with 15 bases between. The CDR3 loop spans 14 amino acids. The germline gives CDR1 SGHKS, CDR2 YYEKEE (reference sequence). The CDR3 is CASSTGGRLYGYTF. The CDR3 DNA is TGTGCCAGCAGTACCGGGGGACGACTCTATGGCTACACCTTC.

This clone was observed a few times. The V gene is TRBV6-1, the J gene TRBJ2-1, with D hard to call. Germline V gene data show CDR1 as MNHNS and CDR2 as SASEGT. The ends were cut back, 3 bases at V and 15 bases at J, with 15 bases in the middle. The CDR3 extends over 12 amino acids. CDR3 sequence reads: CASSDRERPWFF. The CDR3 nucleotides are TGTGCCAGCAGTGATAGAGAAAGGCCTTGGTTCTTC.

V and J are TRBV4-1 and TRBJ1-1; D gene unclear. This CDR3 contains 15 residues. CDR1 is MGHRA and CDR2 is YSYEKL in the germline V gene. Trimming removed 1 base at V and 0 bases at J, with 9 bases between. The CDR3 DNA sequence: TGCGCCAGCAGCCAAGGGTCGGGGTTGAACACTGAAGCTTTCTTT. Its translation: CASSQGSGLNTEAFF.